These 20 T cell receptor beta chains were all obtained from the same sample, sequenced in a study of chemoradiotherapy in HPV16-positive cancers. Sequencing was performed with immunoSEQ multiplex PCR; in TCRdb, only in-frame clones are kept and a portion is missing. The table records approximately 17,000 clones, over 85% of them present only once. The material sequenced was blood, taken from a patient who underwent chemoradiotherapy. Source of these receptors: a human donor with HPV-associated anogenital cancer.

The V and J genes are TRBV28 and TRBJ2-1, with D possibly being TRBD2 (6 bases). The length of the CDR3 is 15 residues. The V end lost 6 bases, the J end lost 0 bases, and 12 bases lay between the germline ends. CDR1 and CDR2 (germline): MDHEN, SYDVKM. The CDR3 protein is CASRKTSSSYNEQFF. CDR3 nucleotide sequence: TGTGCCAGCAGGAAGACTAGTAGCTCCTACAATGAGCAGTTCTTC.

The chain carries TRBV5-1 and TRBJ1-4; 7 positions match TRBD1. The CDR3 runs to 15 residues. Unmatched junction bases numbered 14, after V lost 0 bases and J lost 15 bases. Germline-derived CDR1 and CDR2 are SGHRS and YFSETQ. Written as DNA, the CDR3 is TGCGCCAGCAGCTTGGAGGGACAGATTGAAAAAGGGATGTTTTTT. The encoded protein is CASSLEGQIEKGMFF.

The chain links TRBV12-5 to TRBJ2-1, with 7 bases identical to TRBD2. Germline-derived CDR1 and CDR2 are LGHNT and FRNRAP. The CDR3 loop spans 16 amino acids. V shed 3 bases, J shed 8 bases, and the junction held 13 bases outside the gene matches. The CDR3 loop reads CASGFGLAGEVHEQFF. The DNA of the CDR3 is TGTGCTAGTGGTTTCGGCTTGGCGGGAGAGGTCCATGAGCAGTTCTTC.

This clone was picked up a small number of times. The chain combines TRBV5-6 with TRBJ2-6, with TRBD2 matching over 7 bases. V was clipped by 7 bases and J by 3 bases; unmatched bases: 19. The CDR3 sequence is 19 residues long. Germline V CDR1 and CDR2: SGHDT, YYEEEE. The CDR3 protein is CASSRLMWGGAGGANVLTF. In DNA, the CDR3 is TGTGCCAGCTCACGTCTCATGTGGGGAGGGGCTGGTGGGGCCAACGTCCTGACTTTC.

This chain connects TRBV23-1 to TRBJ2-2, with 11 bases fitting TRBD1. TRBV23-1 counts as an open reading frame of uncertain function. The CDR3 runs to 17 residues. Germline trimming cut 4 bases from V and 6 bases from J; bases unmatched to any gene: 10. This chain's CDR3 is CASSRKTGTGGAGELFF. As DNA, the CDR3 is TGCGCCAGCAGTCGCAAAACCGGGACAGGGGGTGCCGGGGAGCTGTTTTTT.

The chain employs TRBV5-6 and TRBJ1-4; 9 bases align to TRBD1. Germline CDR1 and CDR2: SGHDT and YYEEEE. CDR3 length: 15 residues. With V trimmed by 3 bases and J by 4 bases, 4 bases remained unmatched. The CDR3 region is CASSSRQGDNEKLFF. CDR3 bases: TGTGCCAGCAGCTCCCGACAGGGGGATAATGAAAAACTGTTTTTT.

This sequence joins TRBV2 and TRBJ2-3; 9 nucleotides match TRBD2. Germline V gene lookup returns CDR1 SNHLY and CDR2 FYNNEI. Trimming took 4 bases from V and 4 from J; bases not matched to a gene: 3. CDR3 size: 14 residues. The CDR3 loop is CASSATSGPDTQYF. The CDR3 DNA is TGTGCCAGCAGTGCGACTAGCGGCCCAGATACGCAGTATTTT.

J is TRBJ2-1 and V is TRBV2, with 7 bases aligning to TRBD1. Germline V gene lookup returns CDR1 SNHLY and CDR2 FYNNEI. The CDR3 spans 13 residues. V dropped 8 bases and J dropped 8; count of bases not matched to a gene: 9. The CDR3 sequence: CASSGTDNDEQFF. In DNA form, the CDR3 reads TGTGCCAGCTCCGGGACAGATAACGATGAGCAGTTCTTC.

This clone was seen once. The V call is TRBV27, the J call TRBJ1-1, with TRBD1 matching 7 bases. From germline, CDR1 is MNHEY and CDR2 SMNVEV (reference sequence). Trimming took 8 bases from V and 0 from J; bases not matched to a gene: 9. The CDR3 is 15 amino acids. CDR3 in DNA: TGTGCCAGCCTTCGGACAGGACAAATGAACACTGAAGCTTTCTTT. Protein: CASLRTGQMNTEAFF.

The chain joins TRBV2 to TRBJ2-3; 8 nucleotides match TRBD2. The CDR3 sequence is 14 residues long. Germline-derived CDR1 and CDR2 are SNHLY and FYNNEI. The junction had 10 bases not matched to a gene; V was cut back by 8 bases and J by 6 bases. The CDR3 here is CASVAGSGPDTQYF. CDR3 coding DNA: TGTGCCAGCGTAGCGGGATCGGGCCCTGATACGCAGTATTTT. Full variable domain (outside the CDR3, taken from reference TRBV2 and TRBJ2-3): EPEVTQTPSHQVTQMGQEVILRCVPISNHLYFYWYRQILGQKVEFLVSFYNNEISEKSEIFDDQFSVERPDGSNFTLKIRSTKLEDSAMYFCASVAGSGPDTQYFGPGTRLTVL.

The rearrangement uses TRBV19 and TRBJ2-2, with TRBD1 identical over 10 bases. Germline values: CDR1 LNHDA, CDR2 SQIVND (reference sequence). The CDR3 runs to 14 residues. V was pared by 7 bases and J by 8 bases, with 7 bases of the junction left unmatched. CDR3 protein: CASNPDRGRGELFF. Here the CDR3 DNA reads TGTGCCAGTAATCCGGACAGGGGGAGAGGGGAGCTGTTTTTT.

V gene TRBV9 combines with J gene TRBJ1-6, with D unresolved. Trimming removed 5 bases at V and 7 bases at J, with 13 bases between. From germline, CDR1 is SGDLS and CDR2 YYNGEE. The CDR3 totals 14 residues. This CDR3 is CASSDGFGNSPLHF. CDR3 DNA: TGTGCCAGCAGTGACGGATTCGGGAATTCACCCCTCCACTTT.

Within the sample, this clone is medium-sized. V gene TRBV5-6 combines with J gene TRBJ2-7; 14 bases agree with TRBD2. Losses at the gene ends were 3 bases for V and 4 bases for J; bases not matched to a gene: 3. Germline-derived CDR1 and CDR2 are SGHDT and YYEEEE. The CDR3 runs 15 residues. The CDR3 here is CASSWGLAGEYEQYF. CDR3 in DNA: TGTGCCAGCAGCTGGGGACTAGCGGGGGAGTACGAGCAGTACTTC.

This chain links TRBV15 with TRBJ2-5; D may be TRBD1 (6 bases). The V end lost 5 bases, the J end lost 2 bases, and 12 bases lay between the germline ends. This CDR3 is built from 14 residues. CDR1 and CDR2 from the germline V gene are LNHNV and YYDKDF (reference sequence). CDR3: CATSEDRSQETQYF. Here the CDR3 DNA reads TGTGCCACCAGCGAAGACAGGTCTCAAGAGACCCAGTACTTC. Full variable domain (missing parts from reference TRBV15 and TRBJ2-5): DAMVIQNPRYQVTQFGKPVTLSCSQTLNHNVMYWYQQKSSQAPKLLFHYYDKDFNNEADTPDNFQSRRPNTSFCFLDIRSPGLGDTAMYLCATSEDRSQETQYFGPGTRLLVL.

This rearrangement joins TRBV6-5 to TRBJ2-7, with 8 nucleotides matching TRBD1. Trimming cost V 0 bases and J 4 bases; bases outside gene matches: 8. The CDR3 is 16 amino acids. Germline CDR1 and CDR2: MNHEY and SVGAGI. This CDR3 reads CASSYSSGTGGYEQYF. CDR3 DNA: TGTGCCAGCAGTTACTCGTCCGGGACAGGAGGTTACGAGCAGTACTTC.

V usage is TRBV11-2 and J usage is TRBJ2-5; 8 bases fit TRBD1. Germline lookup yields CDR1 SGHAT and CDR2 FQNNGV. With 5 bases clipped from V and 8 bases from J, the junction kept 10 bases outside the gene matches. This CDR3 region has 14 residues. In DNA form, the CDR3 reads TGTGCCAGCAGCCTCCGGGACAGGACCCGCACCCAGTACTTC. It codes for CASSLRDRTRTQYF.

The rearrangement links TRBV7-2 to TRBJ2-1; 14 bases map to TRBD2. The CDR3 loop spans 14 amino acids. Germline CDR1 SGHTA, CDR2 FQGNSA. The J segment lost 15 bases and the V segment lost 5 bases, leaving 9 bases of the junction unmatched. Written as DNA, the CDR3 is TGTGCCAGCAGCGCCGCCGGGACTAGCGGGAGATTGTTCTTC. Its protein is CASSAAGTSGRLFF.

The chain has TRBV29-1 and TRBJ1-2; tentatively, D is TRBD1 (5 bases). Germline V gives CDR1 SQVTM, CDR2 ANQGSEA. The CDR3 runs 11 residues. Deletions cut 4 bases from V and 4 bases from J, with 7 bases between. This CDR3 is CSVGDLYGYTF. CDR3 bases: TGCAGCGTTGGGGACCTCTATGGCTACACCTTC. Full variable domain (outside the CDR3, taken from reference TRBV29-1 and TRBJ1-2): SAVISQKPSRDICQRGTSLTIQCQVDSQVTMMFWYRQQPGQSLTLIATANQGSEATYESGFVIDKFPISRPNLTFSTLTVSNMSPEDSSIYLCSVGDLYGYTFGSGTRLTVV.

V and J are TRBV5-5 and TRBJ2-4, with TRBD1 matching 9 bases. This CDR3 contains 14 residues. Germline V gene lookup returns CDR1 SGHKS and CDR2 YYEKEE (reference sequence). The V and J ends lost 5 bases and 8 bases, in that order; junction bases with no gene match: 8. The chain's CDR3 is CASSIDRGRYIQYF. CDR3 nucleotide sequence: TGTGCCAGCAGTATCGACAGGGGGAGGTACATTCAGTACTTC.

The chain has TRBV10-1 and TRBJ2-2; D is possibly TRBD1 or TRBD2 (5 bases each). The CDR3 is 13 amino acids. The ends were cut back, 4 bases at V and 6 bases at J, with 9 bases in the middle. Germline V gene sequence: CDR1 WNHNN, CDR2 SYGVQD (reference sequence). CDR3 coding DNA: TGCGCCAGCAGTGTAAGGGGACCCGGGGAGCTGTTTTTT. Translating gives CASSVRGPGELFF.